This T cell receptor beta chain was identified in a study of cytomegalovirus exposure and HLA in healthy donors. Notes on the study in general: The study listed approximately 170 cytomegalovirus-associated TCR beta chains. Sequencing likely generated an artifact that appeared as a cluster of highly shared sequence variants.

The CDR3 covers 14 residues. V was clipped by 5 bases and J by 5 bases; unmatched bases: 7. The V gene's germline CDR1 is SGHRS and CDR2 YFSETQ. The PCR ran on 60 Vbeta and 13 Jbeta primers. Method: immunoSEQ multiplex PCR; TCRdb's copy keeps in-frame clones and lacks some. Here the sample spans 100,000 to 150,000 clones, more than 60% being singletons. A note on this clone: The antigen is not known.

The chain links TRBV5-1 to TRBJ1-1, with TRBD1 matching over 9 bases. The sequenced sample consisted of PBMCs. The source of this sequence is a woman in her sixties or seventies in good health and CMV-seropositive. CDR3 amino acids: CASSPLTGGTEAFF. Here the CDR3 DNA reads TGCGCCAGCAGTCCTTTGACAGGGGGTACTGAAGCTTTCTTT.